This entry concerns a single TCR beta chain. It has no known antigen specificity. Receptors were amplified or captured by the immunoSEQ multiplex PCR assay. For the multiplex PCR, a mixture combining 60 forward primers for TCR Vbeta segments and 13 reverse primers for TCR Jbeta segments was used. A multiplex PCR assay on genomic DNA amplified the CDR3 region of rearranged TCR beta genes. Amplified TCR beta libraries were sequenced as 87-base-pair reads on the Illumina HiSeq System. In the original analysis: Across the 600 to 700 repertoires, a later analysis counted about 81 million unique TCR beta chains, roughly 11 million of which were shared by at least two donors. A nearest-neighbor algorithm error-corrected the raw reads and collapsed the reads into unique sequences, merging closely related sequences to remove PCR and sequencing errors. CDR3 sequences were aligned to IMGT reference sequences to assign V, D and J gene segments. For a sequence to be retained, at least a six-nucleotide match to both a V gene segment and a J gene segment was required. A rearrangement counted as productive if the CDR3 had no stop codons and remained in frame with V and J, and every other rearrangement counted as non-productive. CDR3 was defined according to IMGT convention as the region running from the second conserved V-encoded cysteine to the conserved J-encoded phenylalanine. The earlier analysis of about 590 of the donors excluded sequences that lacked an unambiguous match to a single V gene segment. An earlier analysis of some 610 of the donors called V segments functional above 56.7% productive rearrangements and segregating when the between-donor standard deviation exceeded 5%. A statistical classification framework was built for diagnosing cytomegalovirus status from the catalog of TCR beta chain sequences. In a later analysis, TCR nucleotide sequences were compared against IMGT/GENE-DB human TR gene sequences so that V and J genes could be assigned. In a later analysis, CDR3 sequences and most-parsimonious VDJ recombination scenarios were assigned using the TCRdist pipeline. In a later analysis, each TCR beta chain was defined by its CDR3 amino acid sequence together with its V-gene family, and reads without a unique V-gene family were excluded. As a way to deal with suspected cross-contamination and a sequencing artifact, a later analysis dropped approximately 590 nucleotide sequences that were highly shared and had low generation probability. For each public chain, a later analysis derived a clonal expansion index from normalized ranks of inferred template counts within each repertoire. Generation probabilities in a later analysis came from a VDJ recombination model fitted to out-of-frame rearrangements, and those results were checked against IGoR. A later analysis scored TCR-TCR, TCR-HLA and TCR-CMV co-occurrence with hypergeometric tests, applying a repertoire-size bias correction to TCR pairs. False discovery rates were estimated in a later analysis by permuting HLA or CMV assignments 20 times. In a later analysis, co-occurring TCRs were grouped with DBSCAN, and TCRdist sequence similarity was added when clustering was performed within HLA-allele-positive subsets. Co-occurrence clustering excluded repertoires with fewer than 30,000 or more than 120,000 public chains, plus five with anomalous nucleotide sharing. The source is immuneACCESS, and TCRdb retained only in-frame sequences with V and J called. Part of the clones is not carried over; for the studies checked, unresolved V genes explain less than half of this, and the remainder is unexplained. V and J calls and clone size are copied from that table; D and trimming were computed from the DNA. This sample's listing comprises 150,000 or so clones. Under 2% of the sample belongs to the ten largest clones.

This sample was included in a study of cytomegalovirus exposure and HLA in healthy donors listed by TCRdb under 2017. A note on the overall study: In an earlier analysis of fewer than 750 of the donors, under 300 Gb of sequence data and some 100 million unique TCR beta sequences from 180 million or so T cells were reported. Both class I and class II loci were covered by HLA typing, at four-digit resolution. The study used immunosequencing to profile the T cell repertoires of several hundred subjects and linked those repertoires to cytomegalovirus serostatus. The number of donors typed differed by locus, with 629-630 for A, B, C, DRB1 and DQB1, 522 for DQA1, nearly 610 for DPA1, and some 450 for DPB1. Among roughly 400 genotyped donors of the cohort, an average of about 240,000 unique TCR beta nucleotide sequences were sequenced per donor, roughly 20% of them non-productive. Donor age, sex, ethnicity and CMV serostatus were collected together with the repertoire data. A later analysis re-examined previously published TCR beta repertoires from more than 650 donors and added high-resolution HLA genotyping to investigate patterns of TCR occurrence. Of the roughly 400 genotyped donors, 65% to 90% fell in the genetic ancestry cluster associated with self-reported Caucasian donors. All discovery cohort repertoires had been generated on a single sequencing platform. An earlier analysis of 500 to 750 of the donors applied high-throughput TCR beta sequencing to assess whether each TCR beta V gene segment acted as functional or pseudogenic. In the later analysis, no new phenotypic data were used to find candidate immune exposures; instead, reliance was placed on TCR beta sequences and their occurrence across donors. Several DR-DQ haplotypes were handled as single units for association and clustering because linkage in the cohort was strong. An early release covering about 600 HLA-typed donors comprised about 300 gigabases of sequencing data and around 85 million unique TCR sequences. A later genetic analysis took genome-wide SNP genotypes for 398 of the 666 donors and used that subset as a discovery cohort. To predict cytomegalovirus infection status, the study brought together high-throughput TCR immunosequencing, statistical association of individual TCRs with disease status, and machine learning. A separate validation cohort of 100 to 150 different subjects was used in addition to the roughly 670-subject first cohort. The study aimed to test whether signatures of past pathogen exposure could be identified by cataloging public T cell receptors.

What the authors observed across the whole study: In a later analysis, HLA-associated TCR beta chains showed more clonal expansion and lower generation probabilities than non-associated chains that were equally common. It was suggested by the authors that the approach could potentially be generalized to other disease states and immunological phenotypes. A cluster of highly shared sequence variants was judged likely to be a technical artifact of the sequencing pipeline. An association between a missense DCLRE1C variant and V-gene and J-gene trimming of TCR beta chains was found in a later genetic analysis and replicated in an independent cohort. A total of 150 or so TCR beta chains were listed by the study as associated with cytomegalovirus. In a later genetic analysis, fewer N-insertions in productive TCRs were reported among donors in an Asian-associated ancestry cluster than the roughly 700-donor mean. Some IMGT-functional V segments, including TRBV6-2 and TRBV6-3, could not be told apart with the 87-base-pair reads, so those segments were excluded. In vitro tests confirmed that a few of the cytomegalovirus-associated TCR beta chains recognize cytomegalovirus antigens. Cytomegalovirus status was reported to be diagnosed by the classifier with high specificity and sensitivity in both the original and validation cohorts. When HLA alleles, especially DR and DQ, strongly co-occurred, TCR associations were difficult to assign to individual alleles. For the cohort, immune exposure information was limited to CMV serostatus. In a later analysis, the rate of TCR association differed among HLA loci, with DRB1 alleles having the most associated TCRs and HLA-C alleles having the fewest. Across donors, most TCR sequences were observed very rarely, whereas some public TCRs were present in many individuals. In a later analysis, most CMV-associated TCR beta chains were found to appear HLA-restricted, with HLA associations seemingly driven largely by CMV exposure. Because HLA typing was unavailable for some donors at each locus, only the typed subset was used in association tests. At a false discovery rate of 0.05, a later analysis linked approximately 18,000 TCR beta sequences to specific HLA alleles. In an earlier analysis of around 500 of the donors, most TCR beta V segments appeared in productive rearrangements about 87% or about 30% of the time, broadly matching IMGT annotations. A later analysis reported that several top co-occurrence clusters appeared linked to parvovirus B19, influenza, CMV and Epstein-Barr virus. The cohort was sequenced for TCR beta chains only, and without alpha or paired-chain data the features that could be detected were limited. Some 16 rarely observed V segments, including chromosome 9 orphons, were excluded from the earlier analysis of just under 600 of the donors because counts were too low. Linkage disequilibrium might explain the correlated functional status among segregating V segments, but an unknown experimental factor could not be excluded. A further reported finding was that TCR beta sequences accurately predicted the HLA-A and HLA-B alleles for most subjects in the first cohort. Presence/absence analyses assumed roughly uniform sequencing depth across donors, an assumption that may not hold.

The cohort consisted of hundreds of healthy bone marrow donors. Cohort members were all nominally healthy when sampled, although unrecorded immune exposures were likely present. The donor tested CMV seronegative and was one of the 352 seronegative cohort members. Every donor gave a peripheral blood sample, and the peripheral blood mononuclear cells from that sample were used for TCR beta sequencing. Genomic DNA extraction from the blood cell samples was performed with the Qiagen DNeasy Blood Extraction Kit. Compared with germline, V lacks 1 base and J lacks 9 bases; bases without a gene match: 9. The germline V gene specifies SGHDN as CDR1 and FVKESK as CDR2. The CDR3 measures 15 amino acids from cysteine to phenylalanine. Only the CDR3 portion is preserved as DNA: 45 bases, with reading frame beginning at the first base.

The rearrangement combines TRBV14 with TRBJ2-1; 7 central nucleotides agree with TRBD2. The sequence came from a man aged 18 to 29 in good health and CMV-seronegative. Sequencing was performed on PBMCs. The encoded CDR3 is CASSQAQGWGGEQFF. The DNA sequence is as follows: TGTGCCAGCAGCCAAGCGCAGGGATGGGGGGGTGAGCAGTTCTTC.